This TCR beta chain was observed in a study of regulatory T cells in long-lasting Graves disease (dated by TCRdb to the early 2020s). Study-wide context: Antithyroid drugs had been taken for less than 3 months by newly diagnosed Graves' disease patients. Peripheral blood TCR sequencing and RNA sequencing compared persistent Graves' disease patients with newly diagnosed Graves' disease patients. The study took place in China and was registered as a clinical trial. A total of around 35 samples were covered by TCR sequencing, comprising approximately 13 persistent and about 20 newly diagnosed Graves' disease patients.

What the authors observed across the whole study: Persistent Graves' disease patients showed lower TCR Shannon entropy and fewer highly expanded clones than newly diagnosed patients, suggesting clonal expansion. Patients with persistent disease shared more public clonotypes (around 2,500) than newly diagnosed patients did (around 1,000). Persistent disease showed preferential use of TRBV28, TRBJ1-2 and TRBJ2-5, whereas newly diagnosed disease favored TRBV20-1 and TRBJ2-1. The small sample size was acknowledged by the authors as a limitation that may reduce accuracy. Sequencing and analysis were restricted to the TCR beta chain. Peripheral blood alone was examined, since thyroid tissue, which constituted the primary lesion, could not be accessed.

Interpreted using the paper, the time point label stands for: newly diagnosed GD, antithyroid drugs for less than 3 months. For both TCR sequencing and RNA sequencing, RNA was extracted from PBMCs in TRIzol. The diagnosis of Graves' disease followed American Thyroid Association guidelines. Patients were recruited from an endocrinology department in Xi'an, China. Each patient gave 7 to 9.5 milliliters of peripheral blood, collected in an EDTA anticoagulant tube. Ficoll Paque Plus density gradient separation was used to isolate PBMCs, and no further T cell sorting was performed. An Agilent 2100 Bioanalyzer and agarose gel were used to check RNA quality, while a NanoDrop 2000 measured RNA concentration. The library relied on multiplex PCR. These reads were obtained on an Illumina HiSeq 4000. iRepertoire HTBI primers and Arm-PCR amplification of CDR3 regions were used to construct TCR beta libraries. Before sequencing, the PCR products went through gel purification. In the authors' own workflow: A total of around 66 TRBV and 14 TRBJ segments were identified across samples and were used for gene usage analysis of CDR3 amino acid clonotypes. COPE and FqMerger were used to merge the filtered high-quality paired reads into contigs. BLAST was used to align contigs to the IMGT TRBV, TRBD and TRBJ reference genes, and CDR3 was defined following IMGT. Clonotypes above 0.1% frequency were classified as highly expanded clones. Repertoire diversity was measured by Shannon entropy, and V-J evenness by the Gini coefficient. Clonotypes shared by more than one individual were considered public. Using fastp at Q25 and MiXCR, TCRdb reprocessed the public reads and kept productive beta chains. Identical CDR3 proteins give one entry, which carries the most common genes and DNA. The V and J calls come from TCRdb's annotation, not from the publication. Here the sample has 600,000 to 650,000 distinct CDR3 sequences; approximately 15% occur a single time. The ten largest clonotypes hold about 17% of the sample.

This clonotype was observed many times. What this receptor recognizes is not known. Qualities for individual bases were not recorded, and no much larger clone is one base off. The germline V end is reduced by 4 bases and the J end by 0 bases; junction bases left unmatched: 11. From cysteine to phenylalanine, the CDR3 is 17 amino acids long. The DNA shown is the 51-base CDR3, in frame from base 1. For CDR1 and CDR2, the germline V gene lists SGHRS and YFSETQ. Separately, the same data were catalogued under a study of T cells in Graves' hyperthyroidism and ophthalmopathy. Looking at the second paper: A patient counted as having stable Graves' hyperthyroidism if no progression to ophthalmopathy occurred over 18 months of follow-up. Hyperthyroidism patients were newly diagnosed, with disease duration under 2 months, and aged 18 to 65 years. Exclusion was applied to patients with uncontrolled infections, other autoimmune diseases, pregnancy or lactation. Diagnoses were established on the basis of clinical symptoms, serum thyroxine and TRAb, thyroid ultrasound, and orbital computed tomography. The first round of RT-PCR for the TCR CDR3 was performed with the HTBI primer set and the Qiagen OneStep RT-PCR kit. Most expanded thyroid clonotypes (frequency above 0.001) were also detected in blood, suggesting blood repertoires may reflect thyroid immune responses. Ophthalmopathy was separated from stable hyperthyroidism by a 13 V-J signature model, with 85% to 90% sensitivity and about 81% specificity obtained in cross-validation and 80%/75% obtained in testing. In validation, the model predicted progression to ophthalmopathy with approximately 69% sensitivity and approximately 78% specificity, a median of 6.5 months before onset. To identify distinguishing TCR V-J signatures, a discovery cohort of about a hundred patients was used, comprising 40 to 45 with Graves' ophthalmopathy and some 60 with stable Graves' hyperthyroidism. Prospective prediction of ophthalmopathy was tested in an independent validation cohort consisting of under 20 hyperthyroidism patients and 15 or so patients who later progressed to ophthalmopathy. The 100 or so discovery patients were randomly divided into training and test sets at a 7:3 ratio. The study also compared thyroid tissue and blood T-cell repertoires from more than five Graves' hyperthyroidism patients. Once sampling was done, hyperthyroidism patients were given methimazole at a starting dose of 30 mg daily, whereas ophthalmopathy patients were given high-dose intravenous methylprednisolone. Libraries were constructed in a second round of multiplex PCR, after which size selection and purification were carried out. Libraries were sequenced paired-end with 100 bp reads on an Illumina HiSeq2000. SOAPnuke was used to process the raw data, throwing out any read that contained adapters or uncalled bases, had a mean Phred below 15, or lacked an exact constant-primer or identifier match. COPE v1.2.5 was used to merge high-quality paired reads, and clonotypes were defined as unique nucleotide sequences. Clonotypes were aligned to IMGT TRBV, TRBD and TRBJ reference segments using MiTCR v1.1. The analysis was restricted to V-J combinations with a frequency above 0.0001, which together covered just over 99% of the repertoires. The TCS score was defined as the ratio of F50 (clonal expansion) to E x V (chaos), calculated using BLOSUM62-based TCRdist between CDR3 peptides within each V-J. Welch's t-statistics and random forest reduced roughly 500 V-J features to 13, which were used in a naive Bayes classifier (R e1071). No statistical method was used to set the sample size in advance, and investigators knew the group allocation. The paper describes TCR Vbeta CDR3 sequencing of 135 peripheral blood samples, made up of some 40 ophthalmopathy patients, 70 to 75 hyperthyroidism patients and 17 progressor patients.

The rearrangement joined TRBV5-1 to TRBJ2-7, with 9 bases aligning to TRBD1. This sample comprised peripheral blood mononuclear cells (PBMCs), obtained at new diagnosis, from a patient treated with antithyroid drugs. This TCR was sampled from a woman aged 30 to 39 with Graves disease. Donor details come from another sample of the same person, matched by shared clones. CDR3 reads: CASSPARGQGNSYEQYF. The sequenced DNA is TGCGCCAGCAGCCCAGCGAGGGGACAGGGAAACTCCTACGAGCAGTACTTC.